Below, one TCR beta chain is given with its context. This clone's antigen is unknown. It has no much larger one-base neighbor in the sample; base qualities were not kept. The germline V gene specifies MRHNA as CDR1 and SNTAGT as CDR2. Spanning cysteine to phenylalanine, the CDR3 consists of 15 amino acids. Of all the DNA, just the CDR3 is kept, 45 bases in frame from base 1. V is clipped by 0 bases and J by 6 bases, and the sequence between their germline boundaries is 14 bases long. The data derive from a study of T-cell reconstitution after alpha-beta-depleted transplantation in children (dated by TCRdb to 2016 to 2017). In terms of the full investigation: Using TCR repertoire profiling, the study followed T-cell immune reconstitution in a quantitative way in children after TCRalphabeta/CD19-depleted allogeneic hematopoietic cell transplantation. Results the study describes overall, beyond this receptor: Apparently early alphabetaT-cell count recovery about two months after transplant reportedly relied on only several hundred rapidly expanded clones derived from non-depleted graft cells. In some patients, high TCRbeta diversity at day 60 was attributed to recipient T cells and intrathymic progenitors that had survived conditioning. The frequencies of hyperexpanded clones fell over the following months, and after one year, T-cell counts and TCRbeta diversity were mostly attributed to newly produced T cells.

Per the publication, the treatment or condition label means: allogeneic hematopoietic cell transplantation with graft depleted of TCRalphabeta T cells and CD19 B cells. The transplant recipients were children given TCRalphabeta/CD19-depleted allogeneic hematopoietic cell grafts. Preparation of the library involved PCR. The run used an Illumina HiSeq 2500. TCR library preparation used molecular barcoding, with unique molecular identifiers applied to normalize quantification of the TCRbeta repertoire. TCRdb reanalyzed the raw reads on its own, using fastp at Q25 for trimming and MiXCR for clone calling, and kept in-frame beta chains. All rows with the same CDR3 protein become a single entry with the most common DNA and genes. The sample table shows approximately 430,000 distinct CDR3 sequences, and 16% are seen once. Of the sample, less than 30% is held by the ten largest clones.

Sequencing used PBMCs, mostly from graft donor cells, obtained 360 days after TCRalphabeta/CD19-depleted stem cell transplant. The chain was built from TRBV6-4 and TRBJ2-5; no D segment can be confidently identified. The TCR comes from a boy under two years old who had a stem cell transplant for Wiskott-Aldrich syndrome, so the T cells may come from the graft donor. Here the CDR3 is given as CASSDSATGKKTQYF. The DNA reads TGTGCCAGCAGTGACTCTGCGACTGGCAAGAAGACCCAGTACTTC.